This entry lists 17 T cell receptor beta chains sequenced from one sample in a study of T-cell reconstitution after alpha-beta-depleted transplantation in children. A library of TCRbeta sequences, prepared with unique molecular identifiers, was generated. MiXCR, applied by TCRdb to the PCR reads, yields one record per CDR3 protein. The sample includes about 580,000 distinct CDR3 sequences, more than 20% of them seen just once. The sequencing used PBMCs, mostly from graft donor cells, collected 360 days after TCRalphabeta/CD19-depleted stem cell transplant. These receptors were taken from a boy in the first two years of life who had a stem cell transplant for acute myeloid leukemia, so the T cells may come from the graft donor.

This clonotype was counted ten times or more. This chain joins TRBV28 and TRBJ2-6; D is undetermined. The CDR3 extends over 15 amino acids. CDR1 is MDHEN and CDR2 is SYDVKM in the germline V gene. Deletions cut 3 bases from V and 0 bases from J, with 6 bases between. The DNA for the CDR3 is TGTGCCAGCAGTTTTGTGAGCTCTGGGGCCAACGTCCTGACTTTC. It is translated as CASSFVSSGANVLTF. Looking up the rest from reference TRBV28 and TRBJ2-6 gives the full variable domain: DVKVTQSSRYLVKRTGEKVFLECVQDMDHENMFWYRQDPGLGLRLIYFSYDVKMKEKGDIPEGYSVSREKKERFSLILESASTNQTSMYLCASSFVSSGANVLTFGAGSRLTVL.

The CDR3 DNA reads as TGTGCCAGCTCACCCTCACTAGCGGGGGCCAAAAACATTCAGTACTTC. Its protein product is CASSPSLAGAKNIQYF. The chain has TRBV18 and TRBJ2-4; the match to TRBD2 covers 10 bases. V trimming: 3 bases; J trimming: 1 base; junction bases outside the gene matches: 3. The CDR3 consists of 16 residues. Looked up from germline, CDR1 is KGHSH and CDR2 is LQKENI.

This clonotype has more than one count but fewer than ten. The chain recombines TRBV12-3 or TRBV12-4 with TRBJ2-7, with 7 bases fitting TRBD1. The CDR3 spans 14 residues. Germline trimming cut 7 bases from V and 3 bases from J; bases unmatched to any gene: 9. The CDR3, as DNA: TGTGCCAGCACAATTCAGGGGGTCGGCTACGAGCAGTACTTC. This sequence encodes CASTIQGVGYEQYF.

This clonotype was picked up many times. This chain uses TRBV7-2 with TRBJ1-2; 7 bases are a match to TRBD1. Germline values: CDR1 SGHTA, CDR2 FQGNSA. Trimming took 7 bases from V and 3 from J; bases not matched to a gene: 11. This CDR3 comprises 15 residues. CDR3 DNA sequence: TGTGCCAGCATACCCCGACAGGGAACCTACTATGGCTACACCTTC. Protein product: CASIPRQGTYYGYTF.

The chain carries TRBV12-3 or TRBV12-4 and TRBJ2-2; 8 bases agree with TRBD2. CDR3 size: 17 residues. Unmatched junction bases numbered 6, after V lost 2 bases and J lost 1 base. CDR3 residues: CASSLSRTSLNTGELFF. As DNA, the CDR3 is TGTGCCAGCAGTTTAAGTCGGACTAGCTTGAACACCGGGGAGCTGTTTTTT.

J is TRBJ2-7 and V is TRBV28; possible D gene TRBD1, 6 bases. The V gene lost 5 bases and the J gene lost 7 bases, with 15 bases spanning the gap. Germline-derived CDR1 and CDR2 are MDHEN and SYDVKM. The CDR3 loop spans 13 amino acids. The CDR3 DNA reads TGTGCCAGCAGTCCCCGGACAGTAGGGGAGCAGTACGTC. This codes for CASSPRTVGEQYV.

The chain carries TRBV5-6 and TRBJ2-1; 9 nucleotides line up with TRBD1. The V gene's germline CDR1 is SGHDT and CDR2 YYEEEE. The CDR3 totals 15 residues. The V and J ends lost 4 bases and 9 bases, in that order; junction bases with no gene match: 11. DNA of the CDR3: TGTGCCAGCAGCACTTGGGGGACAGGGATTACTGAGCAGTTCTTC. This encodes CASSTWGTGITEQFF.

A few counts support this clonotype. V is TRBV20-1 and J is TRBJ2-2; D gene uncertain. V was cut by 3 bases and J by 1 base, with 12 bases left in between. Germline lookup yields CDR1 DFQATT and CDR2 SNEGSKA (reference sequence). The length of the CDR3 is 15 residues. The DNA for the CDR3 is TGCAGTGCTAGGGGTCCCGAGGTGAACACCGGGGAGCTGTTTTTT. Translation: CSARGPEVNTGELFF.

The chain recombines TRBV18 with TRBJ1-3; 7 nucleotides agree with TRBD1. This CDR3 has 18 amino acids. Trimming at V came to 2 bases and at J to 0 bases, leaving 10 bases not matched to a gene. Germline V gives CDR1 KGHSH, CDR2 LQKENI. The CDR3 region has the DNA TGTGCCAGCTCACCAGAAACCCGGGACAGACACTCTGGAAACACCATATATTTT. Its translation is CASSPETRDRHSGNTIYF. The variable domain in full, completed from reference TRBV18 and TRBJ1-3, reads NAGVMQNPRHLVRRRGQEARLRCSPMKGHSHVYWYRQLPEEGLKFMVYLQKENIIDESGMPKERFSAEFPKEGPSILRIQQVVRGDSAAYFCASSPETRDRHSGNTIYFGEGSWLTVV.

This clonotype was counted between two and nine times. The V call is TRBV5-1, the J call TRBJ2-1, with 8 bases identical to TRBD2. CDR1 SGHRS and CDR2 YFSETQ come from the germline V gene. The CDR3 loop spans 15 amino acids. Losses at the gene ends were 5 bases for V and 6 bases for J; bases not matched to a gene: 10. DNA for the CDR3: TGCGCCAGCAGGCCACGGGGACTAGGGAGCAATGAGCAGTTCTTC. This codes for CASRPRGLGSNEQFF.

This clonotype turned up a few times. The rearrangement uses TRBV7-2 and TRBJ2-1; 8 positions agree with TRBD2. Looked up from germline, CDR1 is SGHTA and CDR2 is FQGNSA. The CDR3 loop spans 16 amino acids. V was pared by 3 bases and J by 6 bases, with 10 bases of the junction left unmatched. The CDR3 region is CASSFLRGGRGNEQFF. The CDR3, as DNA: TGTGCCAGCAGCTTCCTCCGGGGGGGCCGTGGCAATGAGCAGTTCTTC.

This clonotype was observed a single time. The chain has TRBV15 and TRBJ1-5; possibly TRBD1 for D (6 bases). V lost 2 bases and J 0 bases, leaving 11 bases between the germline ends. Germline V lookup: CDR1 LNHNV, CDR2 YYDKDF (reference sequence). This CDR3 contains 16 residues. The CDR3 nucleotides read TGTGCCACCAGCAGATCAGAGGGGGATAGCAATCAGCCCCAGCATTTT. Protein: CATSRSEGDSNQPQHF.

The chain links TRBV24-1 to TRBJ2-3; 14 positions agree with TRBD2. From germline, CDR1 is KGHDR and CDR2 SFDVKD. The CDR3 length is 17 residues. The CDR3 region has the DNA TGTGGGGCCAGTGATATCGGACTAGCGGGGGGAGGGGATACGCAGTATTTT. It yields the protein CGASDIGLAGGGDTQYF.

This clonotype was found many times. The rearrangement uses TRBV10-2 and TRBJ2-7, with D possibly TRBD2 on 7 matching bases. V was trimmed by 4 bases and J by 6 bases, leaving 13 bases between them. The CDR3 sequence is 13 residues long. Germline V gene sequence: CDR1 WSHSY, CDR2 SAAADI. The CDR3 DNA reads TGCGCCAGCAGTGTTAGGGGGGGTCGCGAGCAGTACGTC. Its translation is CASSVRGGREQYV.

The V and J genes are TRBV7-9 and TRBJ2-2; D perhaps matches TRBD2 (5 bases). Between the trimmed V and J ends, which lost 2 bases and 0 bases, there was a span of 13 bases. Germline V gene data show CDR1 as SEHNR and CDR2 as FQNEAQ (reference sequence). The CDR3 spans 17 residues. This CDR3 is CASSLPSLEANTGELFF. CDR3 bases: TGTGCCAGCAGCTTACCAAGCCTGGAGGCGAACACCGGGGAGCTGTTTTTT.

There are a few counts of this clonotype. The chain carries TRBV7-6 and TRBJ2-1; TRBD2 matches 10 bases. This CDR3 spans 16 amino acids. Losses at the gene ends were 3 bases for V and 3 bases for J; bases not matched to a gene: 5. Germline V lookup: CDR1 SGHVS, CDR2 FNYEAQ. The CDR3 reads CASSFLAGDYYNEQFF. The CDR3, as DNA: TGTGCCAGCAGCTTTCTAGCGGGGGATTACTACAATGAGCAGTTCTTC.

This clonotype was observed many times. This chain joins TRBV19 and TRBJ2-1, with 12 bases aligning to TRBD2. V lost 2 bases and J lost 8; bases outside the gene matches: 10. The germline gives CDR1 LNHDA, CDR2 SQIVND (reference sequence). There are 17 residues in the CDR3. The DNA of the CDR3 is TGTGCCAGTAGTATACTAGCGGGGGGGCTCGGGTTAGATGAGCAGTTCTTC. It codes for CASSILAGGLGLDEQFF.